This T cell receptor beta chain was profiled in a study of blood T cell repertoires in COVID-19. Study summary: Sources were T cells, B-cell-depleted T cells, or PBMCs; the material itself was cDNA or gDNA.

Produced via immunoSEQ multiplex PCR; TCRdb's table is partial and in-frame only. The sample contains 150,000 to 200,000 clones, approximately 92% of which appear only once. Cohort placement rested on clinical history that participants reported themselves. CDR1 is MNHEY and CDR2 is SMNVEV in the germline V gene (reference sequence). V lost 1 base to trimming and J lost 6 bases, with 9 bases between them. The CDR3 loop spans 13 amino acids. This chain uses TRBV27 with TRBJ1-1, with unresolved D. The sequence was obtained from a woman in her thirties or forties with acute COVID-19. Sequences were obtained from PBMCs or T cells enriched from blood (not recorded which). CDR3 DNA sequence: TGTGCCAGCAGTTTATATTCCGGGGCTGAAGCTTTCTTT. Protein: CASSLYSGAEAFF.